This record concerns one T cell receptor (beta chain) sequence. The sample originates from a study of tumor and adjacent non-tumor tissue in lung cancer. The library came from three nested PCR rounds adapted from ARM-PCR protocols. In TCRdb, the multiplex PCR reads were re-called with MiXCR into one record per CDR3 protein. The repertoire includes tens of thousands of distinct CDR3 sequences, about three quarters of them detected once, and approximately 12% sits in the top ten. V was shortened by 11 bases and J by 2 bases, with 18 bases between the two germline ends. There are 14 residues in the CDR3. CDR1 is MNHNS, CDR2 SASEGT, per germline. RNA was extracted from bulk tissue without any cell sorting.

The receptor comes from a woman in her fifties or sixties with non-small cell lung cancer. Sequencing was done on a sample of lung tumor tissue. The chain uses TRBV6-1 and TRBJ2-5; D possibly corresponds to TRBD1 (6 bases). Written as DNA, the CDR3 is TGTGCCGGCCACCAGGGGCAGGCTCAAGAGACCCAGTACTTC. It encodes CAGHQGQAQETQYF.